The sequence of this TCR beta chain was determined in a study of vaccination effects on CD4 cells after COVID-19. Study results and limitations: Late post-vaccination samples showed marked contraction of infection- and vaccine-induced clones. The vaccine-induced clones of healthy vaccinees included only 1 of 255 that cross-reacted with common cold coronaviruses.

CDR3 size: 14 residues. Germline V gene data show CDR1 as MNHEY and CDR2 as SVGAGI. V trimming: 8 bases; J trimming: 6 bases; junction bases outside the gene matches: 8. With respect to this clone: Its antigen is not known.

Culturing for about 10 days preceded CD4+ T cell isolation. Having tested negative for nucleocapsid antibodies, the vaccine recipients showed no prior SARS-CoV-2 infection. At days 3 and 7, half of the medium was exchanged for IL-2 medium. Only in-frame clones appear in the TCRdb table, and some are missing; sequencing was by immunoSEQ multiplex PCR. This sample has 65,000 to 80,000 clones; over 60% occur once, and the top ten carry about 2%. The sequences come from CD4+ T cells from PBMCs cultured without peptide, collected before COVID-19 vaccination. The source of this sequence is a human donor who received a COVID-19 vaccine. The chain recombines TRBV6-5 with TRBJ2-3; 10 positions match TRBD1. The CDR3 DNA reads as TGTGCCAGCGGGCCCGGGACAGGGGTGGATACGCAGTATTTT. Translated, it gives CASGPGTGVDTQYF.